One and the same sample provided the 27 T cell receptor beta chains below, sequenced in a study of cytomegalovirus exposure and HLA in healthy donors. The PCR made use of 60 Vbeta and 13 Jbeta primers. The data were produced by immunoSEQ multiplex PCR, yet TCRdb's version contains in-frame clones alone and is incomplete. Of about 140,000 clones listed, roughly 79% are singletons. The sequenced material came from PBMCs. These receptors were taken from a man aged 30 to 39 in good health and CMV-seropositive.

The V gene is TRBV5-6, the J gene TRBJ2-5; 8 bases match TRBD1. Germline CDR1 SGHDT, CDR2 YYEEEE. This CDR3 is 15 amino acids long. V shed 0 bases, J shed 3 bases, and the junction held 4 bases outside the gene matches. CDR3 DNA sequence: TGTGCCAGCAGCTTGGTGCGGACAGGGAAAGAGACCCAGTACTTC. As protein: CASSLVRTGKETQYF.

In this sample, this clone turned up once. The chain uses TRBV7-9 and TRBJ2-7; no clear D gene. V lost 5 bases, J lost 5 bases, and 10 bases lay in between. Germline V gives CDR1 SEHNR, CDR2 FQNEAQ (reference sequence). The CDR3 extends over 12 amino acids. CDR3 in amino acids: CASSPTRDEQYF. The CDR3 bases are TGTGCCAGCAGCCCCACCCGGGACGAGCAGTACTTC.

The chain carries TRBV27 and TRBJ1-4; no clear D gene. This CDR3 spans 13 amino acids. CDR1 is MNHEY, CDR2 SMNVEV, per germline (reference sequence). The V and J ends lost 0 bases and 7 bases respectively, with 6 bases between them. In DNA form, the CDR3 reads TGTGCCAGCAGTTTATCGGGGAGTGAAAAACTGTTTTTT. Translated: CASSLSGSEKLFF.

J is TRBJ1-1 and V is TRBV27, with D hard to call. V was cut by 5 bases and J by 1 base, with 8 bases left in between. Per the germline V gene, CDR1 is MNHEY and CDR2 is SMNVEV (reference sequence). The CDR3 is made up of 13 amino acids. This CDR3 reads CASSLGGNTEAFF. CDR3 DNA: TGTGCCAGCAGTCTAGGCGGGAACACTGAAGCTTTCTTT.

The V call is TRBV27, the J call TRBJ2-5; D call uncertain. This CDR3 comprises 13 residues. The germline gives CDR1 MNHEY, CDR2 SMNVEV (reference sequence). V was clipped by 6 bases and J by 2 bases, with 10 bases between them. CDR3 DNA sequence: TGTGCCAGCAGGAACACCGGGCAAGAGACCCAGTACTTC. Translated, it gives CASRNTGQETQYF.

The chain has TRBV11-2 and TRBJ2-1, with 10 bases matching TRBD2. Germline V gene data show CDR1 as SGHAT and CDR2 as FQNNGV. CDR3 length equals 15 residues. The V segment lost 2 bases and the J segment 7 bases; nucleotides outside the gene matches: 5. The CDR3 region is CASSLRLAGVNEQFF. In DNA form, the CDR3 reads TGTGCCAGCAGCTTACGTCTAGCGGGGGTGAATGAGCAGTTCTTC.

This rearrangement joins TRBV6-4 to TRBJ2-5; 11 bases map to TRBD2. Looked up from germline, CDR1 is MRHNA and CDR2 is SNTAGT. This CDR3 is 15 amino acids long. Trimming at V came to 6 bases and at J to 5 bases, leaving 8 bases not matched to a gene. This CDR3 is CASSVTSSGGETQYF. The CDR3 DNA follows: TGTGCCAGCAGCGTGACCTCTAGCGGGGGGGAGACCCAGTACTTC.

V is TRBV18 and J is TRBJ1-3; a possible D gene is TRBD1 (5 bases). The CDR3 covers 15 residues. Germline-derived CDR1 and CDR2 are KGHSH and LQKENI. V lost 3 bases, J lost 5 bases, and 14 bases lay in between. The CDR3 region has the DNA TGTGCCAGCTCACCTTTCAGGGATGTACGAAACACCATATATTTT. This translates into CASSPFRDVRNTIYF.

The V gene is TRBV7-2, the J gene TRBJ2-5; 8 bases are a match to TRBD1. In germline, CDR1 is SGHTA, CDR2 FQGNSA. CDR3 length: 13 amino acids. Trimming at V came to 5 bases and at J to 5 bases, leaving 4 bases not matched to a gene. The CDR3 nucleotides read TGTGCCAGCAGCCCGGACAGGGCGGAGACCCAGTACTTC. Amino acid sequence: CASSPDRAETQYF.

This clone was detected many times. The chain carries TRBV10-1 and TRBJ2-7; 8 bases line up with TRBD1. Germline V gene sequence: CDR1 WNHNN, CDR2 SYGVQD (reference sequence). The CDR3 sequence is 14 residues long. J lost 2 bases, V lost 8 bases, and 8 bases had no gene match. The CDR3 coding sequence is TGCGCCAGCTTTTGGACAGGGCACCCCTACGAGCAGTACTTC. Amino acid sequence: CASFWTGHPYEQYF.

The chain has TRBV6-5 and TRBJ2-1, with D possibly being TRBD2 (5 bases). This CDR3 is 14 amino acids long. Trimming stripped 4 bases from V and 6 bases from J, with 13 bases between. Germline V gene sequence: CDR1 MNHEY, CDR2 SVGAGI. The CDR3 DNA sequence: TGTGCCAGCAGTTTGAAAGGGAGCCCCAATGAGCAGTTCTTC. Its protein is CASSLKGSPNEQFF.

The genes are TRBV7-9 and TRBJ2-1, with TRBD2 matching over 9 bases. This CDR3 has 13 residues. Germline CDR1 is SEHNR and CDR2 is FQNEAQ (reference sequence). Losses at the gene ends were 5 bases for V and 9 bases for J; bases not matched to a gene: 5. The chain's CDR3 is CASSPQREVEQFF. The CDR3 DNA sequence: TGTGCCAGCAGCCCACAGCGGGAGGTTGAGCAGTTCTTC.

This clone occurred once. The gene calls are TRBV6-1 and TRBJ2-1; TRBD1 is a possible D gene (6 bases). Trimming cost V 1 base and J 7 bases, with 14 bases left between them. Germline CDR1 MNHNS, CDR2 SASEGT. The length of the CDR3 is 15 residues. This chain's CDR3 is CASSEGTAVSNEQFF. The CDR3, as DNA: TGTGCCAGCAGTGAAGGGACAGCGGTGTCAAATGAGCAGTTCTTC.

This sequence joins TRBV6-1 and TRBJ2-1, with D possibly being TRBD2 (5 bases). Trimming shortened V by 0 bases and J by 2 bases, and 20 bases separated the two germline ends. The V gene's germline CDR1 is MNHNS and CDR2 SASEGT. CDR3 length: 19 amino acids. CDR3 bases: TGTGCCAGCAGTGAAGCTCAATACCTGTCTCGAGGGACCTACAATGAGCAGTTCTTC. Translated: CASSEAQYLSRGTYNEQFF.

This chain joins TRBV7-2 and TRBJ1-6, with 7 bases that match TRBD1. This CDR3 is built from 14 residues. V was clipped by 3 bases and J by 6 bases; unmatched bases: 2. Germline V gives CDR1 SGHTA, CDR2 FQGNSA. The CDR3 DNA sequence: TGTGCCAGCAGCTTCGACAGGGCTAATTCACCCCTCCACTTT. Its translation is CASSFDRANSPLHF.

V gene TRBV23-1 combines with J gene TRBJ1-5; D gene ambiguous. TRBV23-1 is flagged as an ORF with uncertain function. The CDR3 has 15 residues. V lost 0 bases and J lost 6, with 12 bases in between. The CDR3 nucleotides are TGCGCCAGCAGTCAATCGGTTGGTCCAGGTCAGCCCCAGCATTTT. It yields the protein CASSQSVGPGQPQHF.

In its sample, this clone was seen once. V gene TRBV5-3 combines with J gene TRBJ1-3; no definite D call. TRBV5-3 is flagged as an ORF with uncertain function. V was pared by 3 bases and J by 1 base, with 11 bases between. This CDR3 contains 15 residues. The CDR3 loop reads CARSYLCRSGNTIYF. The CDR3 coding sequence is TGTGCCAGAAGCTATCTCTGCCGGTCTGGAAACACCATATATTTT.

The J gene is TRBJ2-1, the V gene TRBV7-9; 10 bases agree with TRBD2. The junction had 4 bases not matched to a gene; V was cut back by 5 bases and J by 0 bases. CDR3 length: 16 amino acids. CDR1 is SEHNR and CDR2 is FQNEAQ in the germline V gene (reference sequence). This CDR3 is CASSPGLAASYNEQFF. The CDR3 DNA reads as TGTGCCAGCAGCCCCGGACTAGCGGCCTCCTACAATGAGCAGTTCTTC.

The V and J genes are TRBV28 and TRBJ1-1, with TRBD1 identical over 7 bases. Germline values: CDR1 MDHEN, CDR2 SYDVKM. The CDR3 is made up of 15 amino acids. V lost 3 bases and J lost 1; bases outside the gene matches: 5. The CDR3 is CASSLSTGRNTEAFF. Here the CDR3 DNA reads TGTGCCAGCAGTTTGTCGACAGGGAGGAACACTGAAGCTTTCTTT.

This clone was observed a single time. The chain couples TRBV2 to TRBJ2-5; D is possibly TRBD2 (6 bases). The V and J ends lost 4 bases and 5 bases respectively, with 14 bases between them. Germline CDR1 SNHLY, CDR2 FYNNEI. The CDR3 sequence is 14 residues long. CDR3 bases: TGTGCCAGCAGTGGAGAATCGAGCGGGGAGACCCAGTACTTC. Its translation is CASSGESSGETQYF.

The count of this clone is one. The genes are TRBV7-3 and TRBJ2-7; 7 positions agree with TRBD2. The CDR3 sequence is 16 residues long. Germline V CDR1 and CDR2: SGHTA, FQGTGA. V dropped 2 bases and J dropped 5; count of bases not matched to a gene: 12. CDR3 sequence reads: CASSLRAGLTPNEQYF. The CDR3 region has the DNA TGTGCCAGCAGCTTACGCGCGGGACTAACCCCAAACGAGCAGTACTTC.

The chain recombines TRBV6-5 with TRBJ1-1; D unresolved. Germline lookup yields CDR1 MNHEY and CDR2 SVGAGI. The CDR3 is made up of 15 amino acids. V was shortened by 0 bases and J by 7 bases, with 15 bases between the two germline ends. CDR3 bases: TGTGCCAGCAGTTACTCGACCCAGGCCCCCTATGAAGCTTTCTTT. Its protein is CASSYSTQAPYEAFF.

The chain employs TRBV5-1 and TRBJ1-2; 10 bases are shared with TRBD1. Trimming cost V 2 bases and J 0 bases; bases outside gene matches: 1. CDR1 is SGHRS and CDR2 is YFSETQ in the germline V gene. There are 15 residues in the CDR3. The CDR3 bases are TGCGCCAGCAGCTTTGGACAGGGGGCTAACTATGGCTACACCTTC. As protein: CASSFGQGANYGYTF.

The gene calls are TRBV14 and TRBJ1-1; the D gene is possibly TRBD1 (5 bases). This CDR3 comprises 14 residues. V was trimmed by 8 bases and J by 5 bases, leaving 18 bases between them. Germline CDR1 SGHDN, CDR2 FVKESK. In DNA, the CDR3 is TGTGCCAGCCGATCGGACAACCGGGGGACTGAAGCTTTCTTT. This sequence encodes CASRSDNRGTEAFF. Full variable domain (rest looked up from reference TRBV14 and TRBJ1-1): EAGVTQFPSHSVIEKGQTVTLRCDPISGHDNLYWYRRVMGKEIKFLLHFVKESKQDESGMPNNRFLAERTGGTYSTLKVQPAELEDSGVYFCASRSDNRGTEAFFGQGTRLTVV.

J is TRBJ1-1 and V is TRBV7-2; D gene unclear. Germline V lookup: CDR1 SGHTA, CDR2 FQGNSA. This CDR3 has 14 amino acids. V lost 2 bases to trimming and J lost 1 base, with 8 bases between them. The CDR3 reads CASSLTRKNTEAFF. For the CDR3, the DNA is TGTGCCAGCAGCTTAACGCGGAAGAACACTGAAGCTTTCTTT.

V is TRBV28 and J is TRBJ1-2; no clear D. Germline lookup yields CDR1 MDHEN and CDR2 SYDVKM. The CDR3 contains 13 residues. V was clipped by 3 bases and J by 2 bases, with 7 bases between them. The CDR3 sequence: CASSFTINYGYTF. The CDR3 DNA sequence: TGTGCCAGCAGTTTTACAATCAACTATGGCTACACCTTC.

The rearrangement uses TRBV18 and TRBJ1-1; possibly TRBD1 for D (5 bases). CDR3 length: 15 residues. Germline values: CDR1 KGHSH, CDR2 LQKENI. V was clipped by 3 bases and J by 3 bases, with 14 bases between them. CDR3 amino acids: CASSPSQDLDTEAFF. The CDR3 nucleotides are TGTGCCAGCTCACCCTCACAGGATCTGGACACTGAAGCTTTCTTT.